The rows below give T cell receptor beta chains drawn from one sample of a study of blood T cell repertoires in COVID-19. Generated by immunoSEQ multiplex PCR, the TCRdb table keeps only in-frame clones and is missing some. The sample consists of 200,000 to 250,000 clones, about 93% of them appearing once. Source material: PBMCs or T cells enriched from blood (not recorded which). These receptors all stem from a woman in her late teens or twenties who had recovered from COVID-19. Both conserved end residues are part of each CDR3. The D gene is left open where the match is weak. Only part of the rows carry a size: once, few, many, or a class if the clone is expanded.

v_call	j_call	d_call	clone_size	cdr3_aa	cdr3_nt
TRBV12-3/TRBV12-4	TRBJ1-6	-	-	CASSGVGGSPLHF	TGTGCCAGCTCAGGGGTGGGCGGCTCACCCCTCCACTTT
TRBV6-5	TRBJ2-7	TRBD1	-	CASRQGSPYEQYF	TGTGCCAGCAGACAGGGGTCGCCCTACGAGCAGTACTTC
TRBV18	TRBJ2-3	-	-	CASSPPSLDTQYF	TGTGCCAGCTCACCACCCTCGTTAGATACGCAGTATTTT
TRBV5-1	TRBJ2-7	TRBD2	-	CASSLLAGDLNEQYF	TGCGCCAGCAGCTTGTTAGCGGGAGATCTCAACGAGCAGTACTTC
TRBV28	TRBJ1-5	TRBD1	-	CASRTGWDQPQHF	TGTGCCAGCCGGACAGGGTGGGATCAGCCCCAGCATTTT
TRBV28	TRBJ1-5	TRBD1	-	CASSRTGGANQPQHF	TGTGCCAGCAGTCGGACAGGGGGTGCAAATCAGCCCCAGCATTTT
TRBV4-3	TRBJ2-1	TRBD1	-	CASSQRQGYNEQFF	TGCGCCAGCAGCCAAAGACAGGGTTACAATGAGCAGTTCTTC
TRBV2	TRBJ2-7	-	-	CASAGGTYEQYF	TGTGCCAGCGCCGGAGGTACCTACGAGCAGTACTTC
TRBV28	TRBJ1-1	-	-	CASSLGGAAGNTEAFF	TGTGCCAGCAGTTTAGGCGGGGCGGCTGGGAACACTGAAGCTTTCTTT
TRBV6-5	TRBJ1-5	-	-	CASNHSFPWQPQHF	TGTGCCAGCAACCACAGTTTCCCGTGGCAGCCCCAGCATTTT
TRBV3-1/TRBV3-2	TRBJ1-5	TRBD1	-	CASSPTTGNNQPQHF	TGTGCCAGCAGCCCAACGACAGGGAACAATCAGCCCCAGCATTTT
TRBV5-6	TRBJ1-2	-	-	CASSLGGHGGYTF	TGTGCCAGCAGCTTGGGGGGGCACGGTGGCTACACCTTC
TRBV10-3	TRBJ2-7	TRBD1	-	CAISSPKDRGIDEQYF	TGTGCCATCAGCTCACCGAAGGACAGGGGTATTGACGAGCAGTACTTC
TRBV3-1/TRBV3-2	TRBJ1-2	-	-	CASSQDLPRSNYGYTF	TGTGCCAGCAGCCAAGATCTCCCGAGATCTAACTATGGCTACACCTTC
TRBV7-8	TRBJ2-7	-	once	CASSLALRQDEQYF	TGTGCCAGCAGTCTTGCCCTTAGGCAGGACGAGCAGTACTTC
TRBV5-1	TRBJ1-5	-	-	CASSLGSGNQPQHF	TGCGCCAGCAGCTTGGGCAGTGGCAATCAGCCCCAGCATTTT
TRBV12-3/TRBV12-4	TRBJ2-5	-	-	CASRPYGQETQYF	TGTGCCAGCAGACCGTACGGTCAAGAGACCCAGTACTTC